This T cell receptor (beta chain) originates from a study of control samples from healthy donors and cancer patients. Assay: immunoSEQ multiplex PCR; the TCRdb copy retains only in-frame clones and omits some. Of 150,000 to 200,000 clones listed, around 90% are singletons. The germline V gene has CDR1 SGHRS and CDR2 YFSETQ. This CDR3 has 11 residues. The V gene lost 2 bases and the J gene lost 7 bases, with 4 bases spanning the gap. The origin of this receptor is a woman in her thirties in good health. This sequence joins TRBV5-1 and TRBJ2-1; no definite D call. The sample was blood. The CDR3 bases are TGCGCCAGCAGCTTCGGGAATGAGCAGTTCTTC. It encodes CASSFGNEQFF.